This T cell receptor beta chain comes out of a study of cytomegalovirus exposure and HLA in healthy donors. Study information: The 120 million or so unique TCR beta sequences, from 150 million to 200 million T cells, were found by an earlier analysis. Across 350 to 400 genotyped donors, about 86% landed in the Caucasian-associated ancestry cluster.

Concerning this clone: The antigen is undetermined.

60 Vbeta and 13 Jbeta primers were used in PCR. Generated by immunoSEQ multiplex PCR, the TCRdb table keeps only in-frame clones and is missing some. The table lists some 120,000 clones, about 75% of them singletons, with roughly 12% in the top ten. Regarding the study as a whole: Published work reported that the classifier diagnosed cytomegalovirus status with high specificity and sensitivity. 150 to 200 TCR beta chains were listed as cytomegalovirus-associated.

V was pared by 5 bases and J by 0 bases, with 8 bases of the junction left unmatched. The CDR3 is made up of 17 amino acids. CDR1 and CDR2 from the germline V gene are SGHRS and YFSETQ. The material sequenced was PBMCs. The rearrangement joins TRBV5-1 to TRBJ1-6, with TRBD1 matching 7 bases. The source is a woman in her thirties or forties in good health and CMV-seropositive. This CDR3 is CASSLGQESSYNSPLHF. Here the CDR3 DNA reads TGCGCCAGCAGTTTAGGACAGGAGAGCTCCTATAATTCACCCCTCCACTTT.